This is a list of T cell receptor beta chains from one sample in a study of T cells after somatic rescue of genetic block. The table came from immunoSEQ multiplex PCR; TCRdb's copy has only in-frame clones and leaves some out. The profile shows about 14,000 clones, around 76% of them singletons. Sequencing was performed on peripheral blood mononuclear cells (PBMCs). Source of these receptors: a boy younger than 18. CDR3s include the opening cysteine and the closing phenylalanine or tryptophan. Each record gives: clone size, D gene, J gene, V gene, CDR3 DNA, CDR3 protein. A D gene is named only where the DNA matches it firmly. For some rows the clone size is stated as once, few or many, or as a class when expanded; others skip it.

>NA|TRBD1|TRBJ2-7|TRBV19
TGTGCCAGTAGTAGGGACAGCTTCTACGAGCAGTACTTC
CASSRDSFYEQYF
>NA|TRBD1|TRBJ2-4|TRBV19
TGTGCCAGTAGTATAGAGACAGGGGGCGCGACCAAAAACATTCAGTACTTC
CASSIETGGATKNIQYF
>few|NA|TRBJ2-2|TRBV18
TGTGCCAGCTCACCAAGGCAGGGTGTCACCGGGGAGCTGTTTTTT
CASSPRQGVTGELFF
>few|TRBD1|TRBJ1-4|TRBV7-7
TGTGCCAGCAGCGCCGGGACAGGGGGAACTAATGAAAAACTGTTTTTT
CASSAGTGGTNEKLFF
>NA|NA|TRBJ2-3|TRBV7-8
TGTGCCAGCAGCGCCCCCCCCCGGGGTACGCAGTATTTT
CASSAPPRGTQYF
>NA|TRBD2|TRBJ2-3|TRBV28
TGTGCCAGCAGTCCACTAGCGGTTAACACAGATACGCAGTATTTT
CASSPLAVNTDTQYF
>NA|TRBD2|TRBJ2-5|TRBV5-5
TGTGCCAGCAGCCGGGGGACTAGCGGGGACCAGTACTTC
CASSRGTSGDQYF
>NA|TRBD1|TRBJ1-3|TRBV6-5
TGTGCCAGCAGTTGGGACAGAGGAAACACCATATATTTT
CASSWDRGNTIYF
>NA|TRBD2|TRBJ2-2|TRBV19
TGTGCCAGTAGTAATCGACGGGGGGGCCCGTCCGGGGAGCTGTTTTTT
CASSNRRGGPSGELFF
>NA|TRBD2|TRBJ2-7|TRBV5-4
TGTGCCAGCAGCCAGACTAGCGGGCCCTACGAGCAGTACTTC
CASSQTSGPYEQYF
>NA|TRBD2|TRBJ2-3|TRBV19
TGTGCCAGTAATCTAGCGGGATGGAGGACAGATACGCAGTATTTT
CASNLAGWRTDTQYF
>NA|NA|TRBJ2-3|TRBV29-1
TGCAGCGTTCCGACTCAAGAACCCGATACGCAGTATTTT
CSVPTQEPDTQYF
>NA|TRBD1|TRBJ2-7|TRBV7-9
TGTGCCAGCAGCCAGGGACAGGGGTCCTACGAGCAGTACTTC
CASSQGQGSYEQYF
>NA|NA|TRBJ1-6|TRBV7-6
TGTGCCAGCAGCTTAGCGATAGGGGATTCACCCCTCCACTTT
CASSLAIGDSPLHF
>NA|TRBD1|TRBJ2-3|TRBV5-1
TGCGCCAGCAGCCCCCCCGGACAGGGTAGAGATACGCAGTATTTT
CASSPPGQGRDTQYF
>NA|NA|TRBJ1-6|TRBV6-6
TGTGCCAGCAGTTACTCGTGGAATCAGGTTTCACCCCTCCACTTT
CASSYSWNQVSPLHF